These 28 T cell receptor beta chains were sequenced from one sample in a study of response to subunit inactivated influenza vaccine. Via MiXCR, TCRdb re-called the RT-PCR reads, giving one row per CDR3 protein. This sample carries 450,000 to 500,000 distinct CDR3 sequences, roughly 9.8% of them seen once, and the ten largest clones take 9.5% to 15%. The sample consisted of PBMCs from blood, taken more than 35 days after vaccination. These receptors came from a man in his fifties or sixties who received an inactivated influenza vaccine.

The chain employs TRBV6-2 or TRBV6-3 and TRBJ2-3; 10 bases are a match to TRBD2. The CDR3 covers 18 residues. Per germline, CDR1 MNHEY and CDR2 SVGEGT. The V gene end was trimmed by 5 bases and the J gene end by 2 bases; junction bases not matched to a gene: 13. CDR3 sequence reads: CASSAHSLAGADTDTQYF. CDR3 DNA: TGTGCCAGCAGTGCCCATTCTCTAGCGGGAGCCGACACAGATACGCAGTATTTT.

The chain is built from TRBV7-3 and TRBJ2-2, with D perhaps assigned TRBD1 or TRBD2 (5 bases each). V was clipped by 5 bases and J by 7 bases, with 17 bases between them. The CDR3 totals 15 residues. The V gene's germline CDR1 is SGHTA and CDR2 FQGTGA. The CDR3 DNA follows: TGTGCCAGCAGCGCCGGGACCAAGACGGTCGGGGAGCTGTTTTTT. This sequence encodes CASSAGTKTVGELFF. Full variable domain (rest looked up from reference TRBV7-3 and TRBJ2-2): GAGVSQTPSNKVTEKGKYVELRCDPISGHTALYWYRQSLGQGPEFLIYFQGTGAADDSGLPNDRFFAVRPEGSVSTLKIQRTERGDSAVYLCASSAGTKTVGELFFGEGSRLTVL.

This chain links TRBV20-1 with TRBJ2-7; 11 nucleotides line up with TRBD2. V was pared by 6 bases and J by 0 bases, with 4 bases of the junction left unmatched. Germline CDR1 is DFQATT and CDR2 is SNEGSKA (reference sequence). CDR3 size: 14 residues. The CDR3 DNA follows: TGCAGTGCCGTCGGACTAGCGGGCTCCTACGAGCAGTACTTC. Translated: CSAVGLAGSYEQYF.

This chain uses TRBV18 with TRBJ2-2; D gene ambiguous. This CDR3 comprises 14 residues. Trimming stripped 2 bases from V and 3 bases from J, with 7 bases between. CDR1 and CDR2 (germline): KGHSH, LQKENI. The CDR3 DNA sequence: TGTGCCAGCTCACCAGGAATTGACACCGGGGAGCTGTTTTTT. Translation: CASSPGIDTGELFF. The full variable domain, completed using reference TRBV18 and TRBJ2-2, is NAGVMQNPRHLVRRRGQEARLRCSPMKGHSHVYWYRQLPEEGLKFMVYLQKENIIDESGMPKERFSAEFPKEGPSILRIQQVVRGDSAAYFCASSPGIDTGELFFGEGSRLTVL.

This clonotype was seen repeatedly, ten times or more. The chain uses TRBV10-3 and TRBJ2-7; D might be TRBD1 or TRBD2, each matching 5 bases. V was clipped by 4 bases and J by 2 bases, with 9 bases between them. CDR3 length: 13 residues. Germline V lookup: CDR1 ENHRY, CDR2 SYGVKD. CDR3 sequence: CAISVGDTYEQYF. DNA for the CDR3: TGTGCCATCAGTGTGGGGGATACCTACGAGCAGTACTTC.

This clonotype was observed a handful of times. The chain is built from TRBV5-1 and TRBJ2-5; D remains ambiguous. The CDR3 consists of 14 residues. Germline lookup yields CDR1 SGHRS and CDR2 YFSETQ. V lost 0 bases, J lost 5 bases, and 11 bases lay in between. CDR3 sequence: CASSLEGRGETQYF. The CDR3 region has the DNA TGCGCCAGCAGCTTGGAAGGCCGTGGGGAGACCCAGTACTTC.

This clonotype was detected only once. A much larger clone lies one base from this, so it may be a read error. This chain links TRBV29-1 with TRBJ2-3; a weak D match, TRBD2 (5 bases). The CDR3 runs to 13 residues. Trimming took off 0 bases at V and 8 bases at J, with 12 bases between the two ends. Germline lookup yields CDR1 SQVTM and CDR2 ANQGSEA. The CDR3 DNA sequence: TGCAGCGTTGAAGACTGGGTACGGGGTACGCAGTATTTT. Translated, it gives CSVEDWVRGTQYF.

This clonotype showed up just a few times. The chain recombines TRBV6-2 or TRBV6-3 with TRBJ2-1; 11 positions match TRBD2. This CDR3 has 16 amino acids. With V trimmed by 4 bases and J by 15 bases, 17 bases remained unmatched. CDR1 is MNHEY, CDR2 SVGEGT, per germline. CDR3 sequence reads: CASSSPNLAGGPSTFF. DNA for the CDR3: TGTGCCAGCAGTTCCCCCAACTTAGCGGGAGGGCCGTCTACGTTCTTC.

This CDR3 reads CASSQPGGPYEQYF. The CDR3 nucleotides are TGTGCCAGCAGCCAACCCGGGGGTCCCTACGAGCAGTACTTC. The genes are TRBV14 and TRBJ2-7; D is perhaps TRBD2 (6 bases). The CDR3 is made up of 14 amino acids. Germline CDR1 reads SGHDN; CDR2 reads FVKESK. The V end was cut by 2 bases, the J end by 2 bases, with 10 bases between.

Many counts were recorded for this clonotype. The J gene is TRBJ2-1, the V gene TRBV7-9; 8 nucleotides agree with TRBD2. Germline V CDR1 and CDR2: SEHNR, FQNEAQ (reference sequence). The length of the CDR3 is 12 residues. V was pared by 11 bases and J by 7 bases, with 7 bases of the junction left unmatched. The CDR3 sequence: CAGRGATNEQFF. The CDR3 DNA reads TGTGCCGGGCGGGGGGCGACGAATGAGCAGTTCTTC.

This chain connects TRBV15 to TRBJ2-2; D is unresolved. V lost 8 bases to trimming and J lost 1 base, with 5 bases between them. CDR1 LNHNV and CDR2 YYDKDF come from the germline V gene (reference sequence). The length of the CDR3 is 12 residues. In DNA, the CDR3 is TGTGCCACCGCTGGGAACACCGGGGAGCTGTTTTTT. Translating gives CATAGNTGELFF.

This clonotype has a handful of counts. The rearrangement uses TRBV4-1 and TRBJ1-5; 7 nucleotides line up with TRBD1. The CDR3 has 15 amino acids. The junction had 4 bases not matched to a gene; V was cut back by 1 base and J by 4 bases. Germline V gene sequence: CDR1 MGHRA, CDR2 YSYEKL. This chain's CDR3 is CASSQAGQANQPQHF. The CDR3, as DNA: TGCGCCAGCAGCCAAGCCGGACAGGCAAATCAGCCCCAGCATTTT.

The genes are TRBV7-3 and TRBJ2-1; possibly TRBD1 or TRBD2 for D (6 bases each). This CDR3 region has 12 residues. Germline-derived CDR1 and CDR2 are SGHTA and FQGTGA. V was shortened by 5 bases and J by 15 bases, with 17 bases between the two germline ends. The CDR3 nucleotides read TGTGCCAGCAGCCTAGGGGGGACTGGGCTGTTCTTC. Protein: CASSLGGTGLFF.

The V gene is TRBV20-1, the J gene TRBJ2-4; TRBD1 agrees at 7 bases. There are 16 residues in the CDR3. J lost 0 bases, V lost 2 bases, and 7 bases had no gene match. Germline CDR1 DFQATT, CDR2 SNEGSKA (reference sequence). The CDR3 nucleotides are TGCAGTGCTAGACCAACAGGGGTTTTAGCCAAAAACATTCAGTACTTC. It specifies CSARPTGVLAKNIQYF.

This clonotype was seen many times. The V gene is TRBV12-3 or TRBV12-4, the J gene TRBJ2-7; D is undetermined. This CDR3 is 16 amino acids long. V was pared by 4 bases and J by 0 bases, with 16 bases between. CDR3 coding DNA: TGTGCCAGCAGTTCGGGCTCCTGGGATAGCTCCTACGAGCAGTACTTC. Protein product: CASSSGSWDSSYEQYF.

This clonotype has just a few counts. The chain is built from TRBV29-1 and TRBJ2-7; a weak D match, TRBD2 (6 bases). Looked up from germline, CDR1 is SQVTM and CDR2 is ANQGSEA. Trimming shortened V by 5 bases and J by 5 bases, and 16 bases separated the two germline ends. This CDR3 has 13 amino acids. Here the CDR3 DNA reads TGCAGCGTTCGCGGGACCCGGAGCCACGAGCAGTACTTC. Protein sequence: CSVRGTRSHEQYF.

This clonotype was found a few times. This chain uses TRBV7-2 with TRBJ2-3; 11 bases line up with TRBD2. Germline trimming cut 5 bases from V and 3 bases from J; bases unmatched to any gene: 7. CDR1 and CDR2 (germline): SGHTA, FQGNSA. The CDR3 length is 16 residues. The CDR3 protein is CASSPLAGGHTDTQYF. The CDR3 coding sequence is TGTGCCAGCAGCCCTCTAGCGGGGGGCCATACAGATACGCAGTATTTT.

Here the CDR3 reads CASSEATRDPLHF. Here the CDR3 DNA reads TGTGCCAGCAGTGAAGCGACCCGAGACCCCCTCCACTTT. The chain combines TRBV6-1 with TRBJ1-6; D not certain. V lost 0 bases to trimming and J lost 13 bases, with 10 bases between them. The CDR3 runs 13 residues. Germline V gene sequence: CDR1 MNHNS, CDR2 SASEGT.

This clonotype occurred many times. The CDR3 here is CSADGVQETQYF. The CDR3 nucleotides are TGCAGCGCTGACGGGGTACAAGAGACCCAGTACTTC. This rearrangement joins TRBV29-1 to TRBJ2-5, with D possibly TRBD2 on 5 matching bases. The CDR3 spans 12 residues. Trimming took 7 bases from V and 2 from J, leaving 11 bases between them. Germline CDR1 is SQVTM and CDR2 is ANQGSEA.

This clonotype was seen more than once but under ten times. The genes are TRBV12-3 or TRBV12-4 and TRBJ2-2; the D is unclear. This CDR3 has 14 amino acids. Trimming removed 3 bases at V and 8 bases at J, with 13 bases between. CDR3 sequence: CASSLAHPAGELFF. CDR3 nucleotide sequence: TGTGCCAGCAGTTTGGCCCACCCGGCTGGGGAGCTGTTTTTT.

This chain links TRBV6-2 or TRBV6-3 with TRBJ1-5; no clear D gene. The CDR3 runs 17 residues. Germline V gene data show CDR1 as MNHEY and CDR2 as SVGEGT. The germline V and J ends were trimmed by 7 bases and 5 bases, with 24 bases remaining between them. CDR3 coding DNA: TGTGCCAGCACCGACGTAAGAGTACCTAATAGAGATCAGCCCCAGCATTTT. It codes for CASTDVRVPNRDQPQHF.

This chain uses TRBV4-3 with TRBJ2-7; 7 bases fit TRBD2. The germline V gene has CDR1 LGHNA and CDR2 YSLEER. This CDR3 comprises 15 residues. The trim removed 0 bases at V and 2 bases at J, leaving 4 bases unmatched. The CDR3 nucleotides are TGCGCCAGCAGCCAAGATTTCCTAGCGGCCTACGAGCAGTACTTC. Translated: CASSQDFLAAYEQYF.

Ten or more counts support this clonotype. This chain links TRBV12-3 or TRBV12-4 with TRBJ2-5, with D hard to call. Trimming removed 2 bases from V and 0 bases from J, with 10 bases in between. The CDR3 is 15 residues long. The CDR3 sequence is CASSLRMEYQETQYF. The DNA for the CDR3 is TGTGCCAGCAGTTTACGAATGGAGTACCAAGAGACCCAGTACTTC.

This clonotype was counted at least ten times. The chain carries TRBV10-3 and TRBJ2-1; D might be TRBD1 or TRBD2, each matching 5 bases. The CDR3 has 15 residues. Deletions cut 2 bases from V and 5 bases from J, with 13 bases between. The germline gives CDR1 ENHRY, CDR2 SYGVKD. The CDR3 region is CAISEGREGHNEQFF. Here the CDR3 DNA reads TGTGCCATCAGTGAGGGGAGAGAGGGGCACAATGAGCAGTTCTTC.

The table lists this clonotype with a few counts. The CDR3 DNA reads TGTGCCACCAGTGAACCCGGGACCCGGTGGAGAGATACGCAGTATTTT. The encoded protein is CATSEPGTRWRDTQYF. The chain combines TRBV24-1 with TRBJ2-3, with D perhaps TRBD1 or TRBD2 (5 bases each). The V and J ends lost 4 bases and 5 bases respectively, with 18 bases between them. Germline assignment: CDR1 KGHDR and CDR2 SFDVKD. The CDR3 length is 16 residues.

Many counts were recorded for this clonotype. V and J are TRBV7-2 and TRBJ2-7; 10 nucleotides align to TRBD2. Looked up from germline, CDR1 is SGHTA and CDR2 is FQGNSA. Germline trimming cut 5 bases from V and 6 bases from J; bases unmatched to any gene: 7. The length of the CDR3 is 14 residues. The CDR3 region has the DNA TGTGCCAGCAGCCCCAGTAGCGGGAGGAGCGAGCAGTACTTC. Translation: CASSPSSGRSEQYF.

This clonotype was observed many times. The CDR3 spells CASSADTGGHGYTF. The CDR3 DNA follows: TGTGCCAGCAGCGCTGATACAGGGGGCCATGGCTACACCTTC. This chain connects TRBV27 to TRBJ1-2; TRBD1 agrees at 9 bases. Germline trimming cut 6 bases from V and 6 bases from J; bases unmatched to any gene: 8. CDR1 is MNHEY and CDR2 is SMNVEV in the germline V gene (reference sequence). The CDR3 is made up of 14 amino acids.

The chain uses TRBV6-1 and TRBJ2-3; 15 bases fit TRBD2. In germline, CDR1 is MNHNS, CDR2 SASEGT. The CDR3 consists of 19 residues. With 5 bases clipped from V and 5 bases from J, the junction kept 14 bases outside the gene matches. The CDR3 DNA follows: TGTGCCAGCAGTAAGGGGACTAGCGGGAGGAAGCAGGATAGAGATACGCAGTATTTT. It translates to CASSKGTSGRKQDRDTQYF.